This note documents a single T cell receptor beta chain sequence. Its specificity is not known. A junction boundary mismatches the germline segment, possibly from a read error. The sample comes from a study of circulating CD8 cells and anti-PD-1 response in melanoma. Each library started from around 15 ng of total RNA using the QIAseq Immune Repertoire TCR panel. TCRdb recomputed calls from the reads with MiXCR, one row per CDR3 protein. In the table there are 2,000 or so distinct CDR3 sequences, less than 8% of which are singletons. This CDR3 has 13 residues. In germline, CDR1 is MGHDK, CDR2 SYGVNS. Study results and caveats: DNEG was most diverse; TIGIT repertoires were least diverse. Under 8% of TRB clonotypes were shared between subsets at M1.

Sorting of live CD3+CD8+TCRalphabeta+ cells by PD-1 and/or TIGIT gave four subsets. The V gene is TRBV25-1, the J gene TRBJ1-2; D is undetermined. The receptor's source is a human donor with melanoma. The material was CD8+ T cells from PBMCs, obtained at baseline or after one month of anti-PD-1 therapy (not recorded which). The CDR3 DNA is TGTGCTAGCAGTGAATATCAAGGTCCGCCTCCAATCTTC. Protein sequence: CASSEYQGPPPIF.